Included here is one TCR beta chain sequence, with context. Produced via immunoSEQ multiplex PCR; TCRdb's table is partial and in-frame only. Of about 63,000 clones in the sample, 85% to 95% were seen once. This record belongs to a study of cytomegalovirus exposure and HLA in healthy donors. The CDR3 covers 18 residues. Trimming took 3 bases from V and 0 from J; bases not matched to a gene: 11. CDR1 SGHRS and CDR2 YFSETQ come from the germline V gene. The sample consisted of PBMCs. The chain couples TRBV5-1 to TRBJ2-3; 9 bases line up with TRBD2. The sequence was collected from a woman aged 18 to 35 in good health and CMV-seropositive. The CDR3 DNA reads as TGCGCCAGCAGCTACCTTCCCGTTAGCGGGGGTAGCACAGATACGCAGTATTTT. Translated: CASSYLPVSGGSTDTQYF.